This TCR beta chain was identified in a study of cytomegalovirus exposure and HLA in healthy donors. In the study overall: Samples from HLA-typed donors yielded around 85 million unique TCRs in an early data release.

Study findings and constraints: In all likelihood, a cluster of highly shared sequence variants was a sequencing artifact. Later analysis placed DRB1 highest and HLA-C lowest in TCR association rates, which differed by HLA locus.

Concerning this clone itself: Its antigen is unknown.

The primer mix had 60 Vbeta and 13 Jbeta primers. Libraries were prepared by immunoSEQ multiplex PCR; TCRdb keeps only in-frame clonotypes and omits some of them. The sample yields about 150,000 clones, roughly 80% seen once. This CDR3 comprises 15 residues. Trimming cost V 5 bases and J 3 bases; bases outside gene matches: 9. Per germline, CDR1 SEHNR and CDR2 FQNEAQ (reference sequence). This TCR was sampled from a middle-aged woman in good health and CMV-seronegative. The V and J genes are TRBV7-9 and TRBJ1-1, with 7 bases matching TRBD1. Material: PBMCs. In DNA form, the CDR3 reads TGTGCCAGCAGCCCCGGGGTAAGGGGGCACACTGAAGCTTTCTTT. Protein product: CASSPGVRGHTEAFF.